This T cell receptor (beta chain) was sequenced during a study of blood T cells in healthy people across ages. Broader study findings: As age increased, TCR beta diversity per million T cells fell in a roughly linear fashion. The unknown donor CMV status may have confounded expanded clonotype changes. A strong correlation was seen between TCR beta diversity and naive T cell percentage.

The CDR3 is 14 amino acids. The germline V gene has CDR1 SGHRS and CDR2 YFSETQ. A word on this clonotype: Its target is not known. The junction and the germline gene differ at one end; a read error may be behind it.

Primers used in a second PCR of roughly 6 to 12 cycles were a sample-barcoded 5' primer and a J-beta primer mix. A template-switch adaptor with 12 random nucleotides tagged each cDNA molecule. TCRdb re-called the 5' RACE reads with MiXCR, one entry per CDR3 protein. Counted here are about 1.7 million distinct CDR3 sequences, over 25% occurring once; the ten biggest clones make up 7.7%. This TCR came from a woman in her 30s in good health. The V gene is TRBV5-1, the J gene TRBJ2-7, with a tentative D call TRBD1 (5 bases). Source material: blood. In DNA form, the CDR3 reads TGCGCCAACAGCTTGGCCAAAGGGGACTACGAGCAGTACTTC. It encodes CANSLAKGDYEQYF.